This T cell receptor beta chain was identified in a study of PD-1 blockade in classical Hodgkin lymphoma. This sample's time point: cycle 4 day 1 (C4D1), after 6 weeks of nivolumab. With no exception, relapse followed autologous stem cell transplantation in all patients, and brentuximab vedotin exposure varied. The assay was immunoSEQ multiplex PCR, and TCRdb's table has in-frame clones only and misses some. The sample includes roughly 27,000 clones, around 72% of them seen just once. In its sample, this clone was seen a few times. The CDR3 has 15 residues. Trimming left V 0 bases short and J 7 bases short, with 16 bases between. CDR1 is SGHAT and CDR2 is FQNNGV in the germline V gene.

The sequence came from a human donor with classical Hodgkin lymphoma. The V gene is TRBV11-2, the J gene TRBJ2-7, with D possibly matching TRBD2 (7 bases). This specimen consisted of peripheral blood mononuclear cells (PBMCs), obtained before the fourth cycle of nivolumab. DNA for the CDR3: TGTGCCAGCAGCTTAGATCAAATCGGGGGGCGGGAGCAGTACTTC. Its protein product is CASSLDQIGGREQYF.